Listed below are T cell receptor beta chains from one sample, sequenced in a study of blood T cells in healthy people across ages. One entry per CDR3 protein, called by TCRdb with MiXCR from the 5' RACE reads. The data contain 380,000 or so distinct CDR3 sequences, about half of them singletons. Material for sequencing was blood. Receptors originate from a man between 60 and 75 years old in good health. Each CDR3 is given with its conserved first and last residue. The D gene is left open where the match is weak. Some rows have no size entry. The others give once, few or many, or a class for an expanded clone.

cdr3_aa,cdr3_nt,j_call,clone_size,v_call,d_call,cdr3_length
CAIRDPGGGYGYTF,TGTGCCATCAGGGACCCCGGGGGCGGCTATGGCTACACCTTC,TRBJ1-2,.,TRBV10-3,.,14
CSAGQGPDTEAFF,TGCAGTGCAGGACAGGGGCCCGACACTGAAGCTTTCTTT,TRBJ1-1,.,TRBV20-1,TRBD1,13
CASSYTYLGNEQFF,TGTGCCAGCAGCTACACATACCTTGGGAATGAGCAGTTCTTC,TRBJ2-1,.,TRBV11-2,.,14
CASTQGGEAFF,TGTGCCAGCACCCAGGGGGGTGAAGCTTTCTTT,TRBJ1-1,.,TRBV3-1,TRBD1,11
CASTATGNYGYTF,TGTGCCAGCACTGCGACTGGGAACTATGGCTACACCTTC,TRBJ1-2,.,TRBV6-1,.,13
CASSWGQGSQPQHF,TGCGCCAGCAGTTGGGGACAGGGGTCCCAGCCCCAGCATTTT,TRBJ1-5,.,TRBV10-2,TRBD1,14
CASSRSGVLGHEQYF,TGTGCCAGCAGCCGCTCCGGTGTCCTCGGGCACGAGCAGTACTTC,TRBJ2-7,once,TRBV6-2/TRBV6-3,.,15
CASSQSGAETQYF,TGTGCCAGCAGCCAGTCCGGTGCGGAGACCCAGTACTTC,TRBJ2-5,few,TRBV6-2/TRBV6-3,.,13
CASSDGRGRQETQYF,TGTGCCAGCAGTGATGGGAGGGGACGCCAAGAGACCCAGTACTTC,TRBJ2-5,few,TRBV25-1,TRBD2,15
CASSFEREGRETQYF,TGTGCCAGCAGTTTCGAGCGGGAGGGCCGGGAGACCCAGTACTTC,TRBJ2-5,many,TRBV28,TRBD2,15
CSVRTSGSSYEQYF,TGCAGCGTACGAACAAGCGGGAGCTCCTACGAGCAGTACTTC,TRBJ2-7,few,TRBV29-1,TRBD2,14
CASSFQGGGTEAFF,TGTGCCAGCAGTTTCCAGGGAGGGGGCACTGAAGCTTTCTTT,TRBJ1-1,.,TRBV27,.,14
CASSQEGTPEQYF,TGTGCCAGCAGCCAAGAGGGGACCCCCGAGCAGTACTTC,TRBJ2-7,.,TRBV3-1,.,13
CASSLDGGRNEQFF,TGTGCCAGCAGCTTAGACGGGGGAAGGAATGAGCAGTTCTTC,TRBJ2-1,few,TRBV7-9,.,14
CASSLAGLAGRGSYNEQFF,TGTGCCAGCAGCTTAGCCGGACTAGCGGGACGGGGGAGCTACAATGAGCAGTTCTTC,TRBJ2-1,once,TRBV11-2,TRBD2,19
CSASLAGPPWRADTQYF,TGCAGTGCTAGCCTAGCGGGACCCCCCTGGCGGGCAGATACGCAGTATTTT,TRBJ2-3,.,TRBV20-1,TRBD2,17
CASSLEGLAGGDTQYF,TGTGCCAGCAGCTTGGAAGGACTAGCGGGTGGGGATACGCAGTATTTT,TRBJ2-3,once,TRBV5-4,TRBD2,16
CASRSTRTDTQYF,TGTGCCAGCAGGTCGACCCGCACAGATACGCAGTATTTT,TRBJ2-3,.,TRBV6-5,.,13
CATSDLLPGGDTQYF,TGTGCCACCAGTGATTTACTACCGGGAGGGGATACGCAGTATTTT,TRBJ2-3,many,TRBV24-1,TRBD2,15
CASSPSQGTAAYGCTF,TGTGCCAGCAGCCCCTCCCAGGGAACAGCTGCCTATGGCTGCACCTTC,TRBJ1-2,.,TRBV4-2,.,16
CASSRTNTEAFF,TGTGCCAGCAGTCGAACGAACACTGAAGCTTTCTTT,TRBJ1-1,.,TRBV12-3/TRBV12-4,.,12
CASSLMGERTDTQYF,TGCGCCAGCAGCTTGATGGGGGAGCGCACAGATACGCAGTATTTT,TRBJ2-3,few,TRBV5-1,.,15
CSASDRVGTDTQYF,TGCAGTGCTAGTGACAGGGTCGGCACAGATACGCAGTATTTT,TRBJ2-3,.,TRBV20-1,TRBD1,14
CACSQDSGTGEETQYF,TGCGCCTGCAGCCAAGATAGTGGGACAGGGGAAGAGACCCAGTACTTC,TRBJ2-5,.,TRBV4-3,TRBD1,16
CASSPNSGGAYNEQYF,TGCGCCAGCAGCCCCAATAGCGGGGGGGCCTACAATGAGCAGTACTTC,TRBJ2-7,.,TRBV5-1,TRBD2,16
CASSLGQESYNEQYF,TGTGCCAGCAGCTTAGGACAGGAATCCTACAATGAGCAGTACTTC,TRBJ2-5,.,TRBV7-8,.,15
CASDLGGGHYEQYF,TGTGCCAGCGATCTGGGGGGGGGCCATTACGAGCAGTACTTC,TRBJ2-7,.,TRBV7-8,.,14
CASSSTGTGGDSNGYTF,TGTGCCAGCAGTTCCACCGGGACAGGGGGCGATTCAAATGGCTACACCTTC,TRBJ1-2,.,TRBV6-5,TRBD1,17
CATSRGWSYEQYF,TGTGCCACCAGCAGAGGCTGGTCCTACGAGCAGTACTTC,TRBJ2-7,.,TRBV15,.,13
CATARKSGTAPDTQYF,TGTGCCACCGCCCGTAAGTCCGGGACCGCGCCAGATACGCAGTATTTT,TRBJ2-3,few,TRBV24-1,.,16
CASSLVRGANVLTF,TGTGCCAGCAGCTTAGTACGCGGGGCCAACGTCCTGACTTTC,TRBJ2-6,.,TRBV7-9,.,14
CASSRKPLAGDHSYEQYF,TGTGCCAGCAGCCGCAAACCACTAGCGGGGGACCACTCCTACGAGCAGTACTTC,TRBJ2-7,many,TRBV4-2,TRBD2,18
CASSLATGGEETQYF,TGCGCCAGCAGCTTGGCGACAGGGGGCGAAGAGACCCAGTACTTC,TRBJ2-5,many,TRBV5-1,TRBD1,15
CASSQDWKGGYNEQFF,TGTGCCAGCAGCCAAGATTGGAAAGGAGGGTACAATGAGCAGTTCTTC,TRBJ2-1,.,TRBV4-2,.,16
CASSITSTDTQYF,TGTGCCAGCAGTATCACTAGCACAGATACGCAGTATTTT,TRBJ2-3,few,TRBV7-9,.,13
CSAETGTDTQYF,TGCAGTGCTGAGACGGGCACAGATACGCAGTATTTT,TRBJ2-3,.,TRBV20-1,.,12